The text below deals with one TCR beta chain. Its antigen is not known. This sample was included in a study of blood T cells in healthy people across ages. Study conclusions and caveats: What prevented conclusive comparison of naive and antigen-experienced cells was that PBMCs were unsorted.

Trimming left V 5 bases short and J 5 bases short, with 16 bases between. This CDR3 region has 14 residues. CDR1 SEHNR and CDR2 FQNEAQ come from the germline V gene (reference sequence). Each donor was a healthy Caucasian individual from Russia, aged roughly 6 to 100. For the second PCR, which ran for roughly 6 to 12 cycles, a sample-barcoded 5' primer and a J-beta primer mix were used. TCRdb ran MiXCR on the 5' RACE reads and lists one entry per CDR3 protein. The table lists around 400,000 distinct CDR3 sequences, roughly half of them singletons, with roughly 51% in the top ten. The sequenced sample consisted of blood. The V call is TRBV7-9, the J call TRBJ2-7; D tentatively fits TRBD1 or TRBD2 (5 bases each). The receptor was derived from a man between 60 and 75 years old in good health. The CDR3 nucleotides read TGTGCCAGCAGCGCTAGGGACGGAACCGACGAGCAGTACTTC. Its translation is CASSARDGTDEQYF.